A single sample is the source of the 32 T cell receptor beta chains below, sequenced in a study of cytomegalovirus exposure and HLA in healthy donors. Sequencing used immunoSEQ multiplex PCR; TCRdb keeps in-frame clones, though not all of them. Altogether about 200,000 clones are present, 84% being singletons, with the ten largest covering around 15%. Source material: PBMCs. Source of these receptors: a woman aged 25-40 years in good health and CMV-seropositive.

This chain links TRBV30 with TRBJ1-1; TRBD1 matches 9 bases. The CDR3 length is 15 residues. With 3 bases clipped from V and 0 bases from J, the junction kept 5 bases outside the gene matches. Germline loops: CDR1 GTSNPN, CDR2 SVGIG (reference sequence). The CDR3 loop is CAWSDRGYLNTEAFF. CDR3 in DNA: TGTGCCTGGAGCGACAGGGGGTACTTGAACACTGAAGCTTTCTTT.

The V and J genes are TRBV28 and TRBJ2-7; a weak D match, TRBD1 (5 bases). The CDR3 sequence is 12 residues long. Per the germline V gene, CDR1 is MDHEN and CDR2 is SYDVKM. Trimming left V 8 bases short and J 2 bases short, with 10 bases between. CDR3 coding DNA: TGTGCCAGCGCCGTAGGGGCCTACGAGCAGTACTTC. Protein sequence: CASAVGAYEQYF.

Written as DNA, the CDR3 is TGTGCCAGCAGCTCACCACAGGGTCGTACTGAAAAACTGTTTTTT. Protein sequence: CASSSPQGRTEKLFF. The rearrangement joins TRBV9 to TRBJ1-4, with a weak D call TRBD1 (6 bases). CDR3 length: 15 residues. Trimming stripped 4 bases from V and 7 bases from J, with 17 bases between. Per the germline V gene, CDR1 is SGDLS and CDR2 is YYNGEE.

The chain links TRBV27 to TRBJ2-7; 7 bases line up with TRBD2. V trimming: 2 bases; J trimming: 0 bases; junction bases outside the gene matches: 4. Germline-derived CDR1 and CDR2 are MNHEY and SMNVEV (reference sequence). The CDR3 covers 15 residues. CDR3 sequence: CASSLSGTISYEQYF. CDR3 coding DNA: TGTGCCAGCAGTTTAAGCGGGACTATCTCCTACGAGCAGTACTTC.

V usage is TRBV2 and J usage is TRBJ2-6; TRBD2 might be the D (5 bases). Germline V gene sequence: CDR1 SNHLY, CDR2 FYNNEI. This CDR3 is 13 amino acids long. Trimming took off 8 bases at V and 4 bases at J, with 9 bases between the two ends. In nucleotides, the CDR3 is TGTGCCAGCGCGGGTCTGGGGGCCAACGTCCTGACTTTC. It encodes CASAGLGANVLTF. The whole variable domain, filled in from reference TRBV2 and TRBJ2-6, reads EPEVTQTPSHQVTQMGQEVILRCVPISNHLYFYWYRQILGQKVEFLVSFYNNEISEKSEIFDDQFSVERPDGSNFTLKIRSTKLEDSAMYFCASAGLGANVLTFGAGSRLTVL.

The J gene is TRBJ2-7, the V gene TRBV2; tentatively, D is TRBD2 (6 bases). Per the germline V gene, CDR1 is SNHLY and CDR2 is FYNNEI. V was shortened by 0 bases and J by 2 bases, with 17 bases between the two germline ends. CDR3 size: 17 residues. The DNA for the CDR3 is TGTGCCAGCAGTGAAGCACCATTCGGCGGGATGGCCTACGAGCAGTACTTC. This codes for CASSEAPFGGMAYEQYF.

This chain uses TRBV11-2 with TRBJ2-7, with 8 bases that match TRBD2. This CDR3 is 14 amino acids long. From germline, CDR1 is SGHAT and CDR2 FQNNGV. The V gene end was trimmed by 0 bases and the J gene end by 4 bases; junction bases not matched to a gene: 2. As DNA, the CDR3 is TGTGCCAGCAGCTTAGAAGCGGGAGTATACGAGCAGTACTTC. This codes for CASSLEAGVYEQYF.

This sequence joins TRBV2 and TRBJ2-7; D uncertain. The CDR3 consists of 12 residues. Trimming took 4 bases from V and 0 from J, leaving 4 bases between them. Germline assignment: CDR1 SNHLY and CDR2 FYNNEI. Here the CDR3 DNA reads TGTGCCAGCAGTGTGAGCTCCTACGAGCAGTACTTC. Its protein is CASSVSSYEQYF.

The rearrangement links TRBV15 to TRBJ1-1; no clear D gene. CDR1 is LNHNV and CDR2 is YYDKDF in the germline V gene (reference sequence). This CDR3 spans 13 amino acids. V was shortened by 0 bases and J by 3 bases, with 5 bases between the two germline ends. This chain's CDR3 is CATSRDLYTEAFF. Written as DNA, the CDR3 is TGTGCCACCAGCAGAGATCTTTACACTGAAGCTTTCTTT.

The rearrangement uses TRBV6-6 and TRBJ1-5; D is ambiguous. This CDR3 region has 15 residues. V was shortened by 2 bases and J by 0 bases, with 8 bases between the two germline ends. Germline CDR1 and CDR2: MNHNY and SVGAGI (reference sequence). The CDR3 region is CASSYVQNSNQPQHF. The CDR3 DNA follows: TGTGCCAGCAGTTACGTCCAGAATAGCAATCAGCCCCAGCATTTT.

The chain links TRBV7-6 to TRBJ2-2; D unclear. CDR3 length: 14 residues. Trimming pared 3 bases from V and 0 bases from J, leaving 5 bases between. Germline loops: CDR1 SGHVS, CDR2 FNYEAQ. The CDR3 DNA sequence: TGTGCCAGCAGCTTTAATCCGAACACCGGGGAGCTGTTTTTT. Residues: CASSFNPNTGELFF. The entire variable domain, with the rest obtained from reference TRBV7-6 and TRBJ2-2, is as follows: GAGVSQSPRYKVTKRGQDVALRCDPISGHVSLYWYRQALGQGPEFLTYFNYEAQQDKSGLPNDRFSAERPEGSISTLTIQRTEQRDSAMYRCASSFNPNTGELFFGEGSRLTVL.

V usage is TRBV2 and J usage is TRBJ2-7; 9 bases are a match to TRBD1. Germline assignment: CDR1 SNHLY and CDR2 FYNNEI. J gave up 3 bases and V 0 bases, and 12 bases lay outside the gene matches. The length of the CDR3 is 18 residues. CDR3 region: CASSEAWKGTGTNYEQYF. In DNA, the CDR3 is TGTGCCAGCAGTGAAGCGTGGAAAGGGACAGGGACAAACTACGAGCAGTACTTC.

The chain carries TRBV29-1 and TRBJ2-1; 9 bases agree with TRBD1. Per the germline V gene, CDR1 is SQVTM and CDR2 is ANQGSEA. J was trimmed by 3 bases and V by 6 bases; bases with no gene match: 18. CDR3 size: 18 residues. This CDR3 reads CSVFARQGDDHFYNEQFF. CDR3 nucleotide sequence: TGCAGCGTGTTTGCCAGACAGGGGGATGACCATTTCTACAATGAGCAGTTCTTC.

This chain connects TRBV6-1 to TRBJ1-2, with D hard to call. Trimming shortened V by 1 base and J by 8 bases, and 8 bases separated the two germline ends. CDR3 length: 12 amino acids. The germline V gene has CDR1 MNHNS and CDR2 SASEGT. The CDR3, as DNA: TGTGCCAGCAGTGAAGTCCCCCCGGGCTACACCTTC. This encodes CASSEVPPGYTF.

The CDR3 is CASSYNGGGSYHEQYF. The CDR3 nucleotides are TGTGCCAGCAGTTACAACGGCGGGGGTTCCTACCACGAGCAGTACTTC. The V and J genes are TRBV6-7 and TRBJ2-7; 7 bases are a match to TRBD2. TRBV6-7 is reported as an ORF; its role is uncertain. With 2 bases clipped from V and 5 bases from J, the junction kept 12 bases outside the gene matches. The CDR3 is 16 amino acids.

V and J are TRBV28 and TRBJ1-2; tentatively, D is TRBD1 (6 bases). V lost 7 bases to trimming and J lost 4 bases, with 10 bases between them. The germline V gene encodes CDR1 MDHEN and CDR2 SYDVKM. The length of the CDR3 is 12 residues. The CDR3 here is CASKGGVYGYTF. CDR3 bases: TGTGCCAGCAAAGGGGGAGTCTATGGCTACACCTTC.

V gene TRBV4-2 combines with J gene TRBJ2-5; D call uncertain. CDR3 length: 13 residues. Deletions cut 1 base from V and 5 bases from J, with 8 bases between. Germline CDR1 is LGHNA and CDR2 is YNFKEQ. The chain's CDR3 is CASSQAPRETQYF. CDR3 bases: TGTGCCAGCAGCCAAGCCCCCAGGGAGACCCAGTACTTC.

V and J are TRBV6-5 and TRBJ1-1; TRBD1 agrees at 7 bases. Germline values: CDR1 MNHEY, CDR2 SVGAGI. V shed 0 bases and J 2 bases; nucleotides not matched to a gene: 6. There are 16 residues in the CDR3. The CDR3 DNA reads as TGTGCCAGCAGTTACTCGCTTGGAGGGGGCAACACTGAAGCTTTCTTT. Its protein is CASSYSLGGGNTEAFF.

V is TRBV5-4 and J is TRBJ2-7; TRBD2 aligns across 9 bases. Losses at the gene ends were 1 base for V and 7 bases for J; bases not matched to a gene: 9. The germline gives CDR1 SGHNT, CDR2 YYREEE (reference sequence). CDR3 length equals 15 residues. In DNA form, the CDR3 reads TGTGCCAGCAGCTTGCAGCTAGCGGGAACTGGGGAGCAGTACTTC. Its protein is CASSLQLAGTGEQYF.

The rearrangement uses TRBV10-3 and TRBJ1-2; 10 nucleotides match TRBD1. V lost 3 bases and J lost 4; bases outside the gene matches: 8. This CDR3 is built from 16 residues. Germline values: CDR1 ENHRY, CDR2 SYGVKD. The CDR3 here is CAISDPDRGGRYGYTF. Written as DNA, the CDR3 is TGTGCCATCAGTGACCCGGACAGGGGGGGTCGCTATGGCTACACCTTC.

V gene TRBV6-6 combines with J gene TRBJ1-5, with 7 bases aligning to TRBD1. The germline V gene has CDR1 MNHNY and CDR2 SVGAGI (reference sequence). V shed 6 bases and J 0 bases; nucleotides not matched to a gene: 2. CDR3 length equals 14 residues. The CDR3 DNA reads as TGTGCCAGCAGACGACAGGGTAGCAATCAGCCCCAGCATTTT. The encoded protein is CASRRQGSNQPQHF.

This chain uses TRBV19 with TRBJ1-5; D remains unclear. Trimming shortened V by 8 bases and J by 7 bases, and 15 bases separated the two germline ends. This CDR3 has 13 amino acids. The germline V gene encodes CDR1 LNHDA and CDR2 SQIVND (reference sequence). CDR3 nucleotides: TGTGCCAGTGAGCGCTCAGAGGAACAGCCCCAGCATTTT. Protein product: CASERSEEQPQHF.

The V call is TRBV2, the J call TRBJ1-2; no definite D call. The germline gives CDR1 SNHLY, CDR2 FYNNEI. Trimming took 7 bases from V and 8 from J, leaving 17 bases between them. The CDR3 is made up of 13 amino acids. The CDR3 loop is CASTGDAQMGYTF. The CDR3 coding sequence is TGTGCCAGCACCGGGGATGCTCAGATGGGCTACACCTTC.

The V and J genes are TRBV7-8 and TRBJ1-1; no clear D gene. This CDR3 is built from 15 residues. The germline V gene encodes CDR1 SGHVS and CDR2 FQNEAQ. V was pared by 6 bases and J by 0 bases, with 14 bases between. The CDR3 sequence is CASSHLVNMNTEAFF. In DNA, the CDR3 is TGTGCCAGCAGTCATCTGGTTAACATGAACACTGAAGCTTTCTTT.

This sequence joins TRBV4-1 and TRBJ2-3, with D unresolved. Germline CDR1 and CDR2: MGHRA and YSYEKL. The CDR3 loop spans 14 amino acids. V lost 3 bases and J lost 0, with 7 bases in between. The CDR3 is CASSQATSTDTQYF. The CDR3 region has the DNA TGCGCCAGCAGCCAGGCGACTAGCACAGATACGCAGTATTTT.

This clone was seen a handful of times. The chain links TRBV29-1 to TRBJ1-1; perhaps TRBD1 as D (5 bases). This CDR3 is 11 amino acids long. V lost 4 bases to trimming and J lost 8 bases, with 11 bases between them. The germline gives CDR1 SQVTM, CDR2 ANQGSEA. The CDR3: CSVGTTGEAFF. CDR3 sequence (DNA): TGCAGCGTTGGAACTACAGGAGAAGCTTTCTTT.

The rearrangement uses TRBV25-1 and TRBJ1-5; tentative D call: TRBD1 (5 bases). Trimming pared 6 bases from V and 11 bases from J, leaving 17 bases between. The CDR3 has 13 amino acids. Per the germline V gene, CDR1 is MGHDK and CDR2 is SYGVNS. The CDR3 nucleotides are TGTGCCAGCAGCCCAACCGGGACTCACGCCCAGCATTTT. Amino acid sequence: CASSPTGTHAQHF.

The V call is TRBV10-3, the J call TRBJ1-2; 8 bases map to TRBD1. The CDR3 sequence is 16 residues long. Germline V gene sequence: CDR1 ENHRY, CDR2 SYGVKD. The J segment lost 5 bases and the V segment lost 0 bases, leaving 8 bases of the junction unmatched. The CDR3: CAISESKTGGRYGYTF. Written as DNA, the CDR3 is TGTGCCATCAGTGAGTCGAAAACAGGGGGAAGGTATGGCTACACCTTC.

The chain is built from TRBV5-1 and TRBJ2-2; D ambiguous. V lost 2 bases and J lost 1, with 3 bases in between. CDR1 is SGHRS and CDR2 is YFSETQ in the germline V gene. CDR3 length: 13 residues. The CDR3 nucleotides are TGCGCCAGCAGCTTCTTGAACACCGGGGAGCTGTTTTTT. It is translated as CASSFLNTGELFF.

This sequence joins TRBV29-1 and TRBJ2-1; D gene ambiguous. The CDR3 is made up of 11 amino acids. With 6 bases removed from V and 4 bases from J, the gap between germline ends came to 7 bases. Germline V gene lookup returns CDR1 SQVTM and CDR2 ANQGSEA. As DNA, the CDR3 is TGCAGCGTCAGCGCATACAATGAGCAGTTCTTC. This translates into CSVSAYNEQFF.

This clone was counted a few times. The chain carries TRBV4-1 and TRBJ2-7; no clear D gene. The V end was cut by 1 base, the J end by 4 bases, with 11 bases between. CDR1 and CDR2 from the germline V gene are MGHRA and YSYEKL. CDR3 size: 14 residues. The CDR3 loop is CASSQGALVYEQYF. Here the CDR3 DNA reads TGCGCCAGCAGCCAAGGTGCTCTAGTGTACGAGCAGTACTTC.

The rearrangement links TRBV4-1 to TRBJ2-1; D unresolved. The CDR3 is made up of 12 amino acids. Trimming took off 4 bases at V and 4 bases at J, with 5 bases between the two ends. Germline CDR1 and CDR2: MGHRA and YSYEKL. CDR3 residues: CASSLSYNEQFF. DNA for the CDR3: TGCGCCAGCAGCCTGTCTTACAATGAGCAGTTCTTC.